Given below is one T cell receptor beta chain in context. This sample was included in a study of blood T cell repertoires in COVID-19. Germline values: CDR1 SGHRS, CDR2 YFSETQ. The V and J ends lost 4 bases and 4 bases respectively, with 11 bases between them. This CDR3 spans 14 amino acids. Some clones are missing from TCRdb's copy, which holds only in-frame ones; the method was immunoSEQ multiplex PCR. Of roughly 380,000 clones listed, about 87% are singletons. The chain recombines TRBV5-1 with TRBJ1-4; possible D gene TRBD1, 5 bases. The source is a young man who had recovered from COVID-19. Sequenced material: PBMCs or T cells enriched from blood (not recorded which). The CDR3: CASSPGDSNEKLFF. The CDR3 DNA follows: TGCGCCAGCAGCCCTGGTGACAGTAATGAAAAACTGTTTTTT.